Here is one T cell receptor (beta chain) with its context. Antigen unknown. Before thyroid surgery, none of the patients had received any treatment. These data come from a study of metastatic and nonmetastatic thyroid tumors. As for the study in general: Across blood and tumor or nodule tissue, repertoires from malignant and benign thyroid patients were compared with one another.

TCRdb used MiXCR to call clones anew from the PCR reads. This sample has about 19,000 clones, with 22% found just once. General study points: Benign nodules reportedly had significantly lower TCR beta diversity than malignant thyroid tumors in blood and tumor.

With 2 bases removed from V and 5 bases from J, the gap between germline ends came to 16 bases. From germline, CDR1 is MNHNS and CDR2 SASEGT. The CDR3 sequence is 16 residues long. The source material was tumor tissue. This clonotype was obtained from a male donor with papillary thyroid cancer or a benign thyroid nodule (not recorded which). Some clones in this sample may be carry-over from other donors' samples. V gene TRBV6-1 combines with J gene TRBJ1-3; TRBD1 is a possible D gene (6 bases). In DNA form, the CDR3 reads TGTGCCAGCAGTGAACCAGGCCGAGGGGACAGAAACACCATATATTTT. This gives the protein CASSEPGRGDRNTIYF.